A single sample gave rise to the 32 T cell receptor beta chains below, sequenced in a study of tumor-infiltrating T cells and Merkel cell polyomavirus (dated by TCRdb to the late 2010s). Notes on the research overall: In Merkel cell carcinoma patients, the study examined CD8+ T cells specific for the Merkel cell polyomavirus KLL epitope.

The method was the immunoSEQ multiplex PCR assay. TCRdb holds this immuneACCESS table with in-frame rearrangements only. Some clones are missing; in checked studies, unresolved V genes explain under half, and the rest has no known cause. The sample yields 20,000 to 30,000 clones; nearly 90% were counted once. The ten largest clones capture less than 3% of the sample. By immunohistochemistry, the tumors of all patients showed robust positive staining for Merkel cell polyomavirus Large T antigen. Source material: lymph node tissue. Receptors originate from a man over 45 with Merkel cell carcinoma.

The genes are TRBV9 and TRBJ2-1, with a weak D call TRBD2 (5 bases). There are 18 residues in the CDR3. CDR1 and CDR2 from the germline V gene are SGDLS and YYNGEE. Between the trimmed V and J ends, which lost 1 base and 6 bases, there was a span of 23 bases. CDR3 coding DNA: TGTGCCAGCAGCGTAAGGACTGGCGGAGCTGTCGCGGGCAATGAGCAGTTCTTC. This encodes CASSVRTGGAVAGNEQFF.

This clone showed up just a few times. This chain connects TRBV11-3 to TRBJ2-3; D gene uncertain. Germline V gives CDR1 SGHNT, CDR2 YENEEA. V lost 5 bases, J lost 4 bases, and 13 bases lay in between. CDR3 size: 14 residues. The CDR3 DNA follows: TGTGCCAGCAGCCCCGTTGGCGGATCAGATACGCAGTATTTT. Residues: CASSPVGGSDTQYF.

The rearrangement links TRBV5-1 to TRBJ2-1; 10 nucleotides agree with TRBD2. CDR1 and CDR2 (germline): SGHRS, YFSETQ. This CDR3 is 17 amino acids long. V trimming: 0 bases; J trimming: 2 bases; junction bases outside the gene matches: 5. As DNA, the CDR3 is TGCGCCAGCAGCTTGGAACTAGCGGGGTTCCCCTACAATGAGCAGTTCTTC. Translated: CASSLELAGFPYNEQFF.

The chain links TRBV19 to TRBJ1-5, with D perhaps matching TRBD1 (6 bases). V shed 7 bases and J shed 4 bases, with 17 bases lying between them. Germline-derived CDR1 and CDR2 are LNHDA and SQIVND (reference sequence). This CDR3 region has 15 residues. The CDR3 spells CASKQGERGNQPQHF. CDR3 nucleotide sequence: TGTGCCAGTAAACAGGGAGAGCGAGGGAATCAGCCCCAGCATTTT.

V gene TRBV19 combines with J gene TRBJ2-3; D uncertain. Germline lookup yields CDR1 LNHDA and CDR2 SQIVND (reference sequence). The CDR3 covers 12 residues. Deletions cut 7 bases from V and 6 bases from J, with 11 bases between. CDR3 in amino acids: CASNDSPDTQYF. The CDR3 nucleotides read TGTGCCAGTAATGACTCCCCCGATACGCAGTATTTT.

This clone was seen more than once but under ten times. J is TRBJ2-7 and V is TRBV5-4; 8 nucleotides agree with TRBD2. Germline V gene lookup returns CDR1 SGHNT and CDR2 YYREEE (reference sequence). J gave up 2 bases and V 4 bases, and 8 bases lay outside the gene matches. The CDR3 runs 15 residues. CDR3 nucleotide sequence: TGTGCCAGCAGCAGACCCGGGGGGGAGACCTACGAGCAGTACTTC. It specifies CASSRPGGETYEQYF.

The V and J genes are TRBV5-1 and TRBJ1-4; 7 bases line up with TRBD1. Trimming removed 4 bases from V and 2 bases from J; junction bases left unmatched: 5. The CDR3 covers 15 residues. Germline CDR1 is SGHRS and CDR2 is YFSETQ. CDR3: CASSAQQGTNEKLFF. The CDR3 DNA is TGCGCCAGCAGCGCCCAACAGGGGACTAATGAAAAACTGTTTTTT.

The V call is TRBV2, the J call TRBJ2-7; 8 bases line up with TRBD1. The germline CDR1 and CDR2 sequences are SNHLY and FYNNEI. J lost 6 bases, V lost 4 bases, and 5 bases had no gene match. CDR3 length: 13 amino acids. The CDR3 bases are TGTGCCAGCAGTGCGGACAGGGCCGGCGAGCAGTACTTC. Protein sequence: CASSADRAGEQYF.

This chain joins TRBV27 and TRBJ2-7, with D possibly matching TRBD2 (5 bases). CDR3 size: 13 residues. V gave up 4 bases and J gave up 0 bases, with 7 bases separating them. Germline CDR1 is MNHEY and CDR2 is SMNVEV (reference sequence). The CDR3 DNA follows: TGTGCCAGCAGTTCAGCGGACTCCTACGAGCAGTACTTC. Its protein is CASSSADSYEQYF.

J is TRBJ2-3 and V is TRBV7-2; TRBD2 agrees at 7 bases. The CDR3 is made up of 15 amino acids. The J segment lost 8 bases and the V segment lost 1 base, leaving 9 bases of the junction unmatched. Germline V gives CDR1 SGHTA, CDR2 FQGNSA. The CDR3 sequence: CASSLESGMGVTQYF. Written as DNA, the CDR3 is TGTGCCAGCAGCTTAGAGAGCGGGATGGGAGTTACGCAGTATTTT.

The chain recombines TRBV4-2 with TRBJ2-1; D uncertain. V was shortened by 0 bases and J by 0 bases, with 9 bases between the two germline ends. The CDR3 is made up of 16 amino acids. Germline values: CDR1 LGHNA, CDR2 YNFKEQ. The CDR3 nucleotides are TGTGCCAGCAGCCAAGAGACGACATCCTCCTACAATGAGCAGTTCTTC. Translating it yields CASSQETTSSYNEQFF.

On this clone: The junction differs from germline at one of its ends, possibly a read error. This chain connects TRBV11-2 to TRBJ2-2, with TRBD2 identical over 8 bases. The germline V gene has CDR1 SGHAT and CDR2 FQNNGV. This CDR3 is 18 amino acids long. The CDR3 DNA sequence: TGTGCCAGCGGCTTAAGCGGAGGGACTAGTGGTATAAGTGGGGAGCTGTTTTTT. Its translation is CASGLSGGTSGISGELFF. Drawing the rest from reference TRBV11-2 and TRBJ2-2, the complete variable domain is EAGVAQSPRYKIIEKRQSVAFWCNPISGHATLYWYQQILGQGPKLLIQFQNNGVVDDSQLPKDRFSAERLKGVDSTLKIQPAKLEDSAVYLCASGLSGGTSGISGELFFGEGSRLTVL.

The chain couples TRBV11-2 to TRBJ2-1; perhaps TRBD2 as D (6 bases). Germline loops: CDR1 SGHAT, CDR2 FQNNGV. The CDR3 extends over 15 amino acids. The ends were cut back, 6 bases at V and 8 bases at J, with 20 bases in the middle. CDR3 bases: TGTGCCAGCAGTCGGTCGGGGGAGACGTATGATGAGCAGTTCTTC. It specifies CASSRSGETYDEQFF.

V usage is TRBV28 and J usage is TRBJ2-1, with TRBD2 matching over 9 bases. V shed 2 bases, J shed 7 bases, and the junction held 6 bases outside the gene matches. The CDR3 has 15 amino acids. CDR1 is MDHEN, CDR2 SYDVKM, per germline. CDR3 in amino acids: CASSLLAGSRNEQFF. DNA of the CDR3: TGTGCCAGCAGTTTACTAGCGGGGTCCAGGAATGAGCAGTTCTTC.

V gene TRBV27 combines with J gene TRBJ2-5; 10 positions agree with TRBD1. CDR1 is MNHEY and CDR2 is SMNVEV in the germline V gene (reference sequence). The CDR3 extends over 13 amino acids. Germline trimming cut 5 bases from V and 5 bases from J; bases unmatched to any gene: 2. The CDR3 coding sequence is TGTGCCAGCAGTGACAGGGGGCGGGAGACCCAGTACTTC. It is translated as CASSDRGRETQYF.

This clone was counted between two and nine times. The chain uses TRBV4-1 and TRBJ1-4, with TRBD1 matching over 7 bases. J lost 8 bases, V lost 3 bases, and 6 bases had no gene match. Germline CDR1 MGHRA, CDR2 YSYEKL. CDR3 size: 14 residues. The DNA for the CDR3 is TGCGCCAGCAGCCAGGGACAGTGGTTAGAAAAACTGTTTTTT. The encoded protein is CASSQGQWLEKLFF.

The chain uses TRBV5-1 and TRBJ1-1; 7 bases are a match to TRBD1. J was trimmed by 6 bases and V by 1 base; bases with no gene match: 6. This CDR3 is built from 14 residues. Germline CDR1 reads SGHRS; CDR2 reads YFSETQ. CDR3 region: CASSLTQGDSEAFF. The CDR3, as DNA: TGCGCCAGCAGCTTGACCCAGGGGGATTCTGAAGCTTTCTTT.

The chain has TRBV28 and TRBJ1-5; D is uncertain. The CDR3 runs 14 residues. Trimming cost V 7 bases and J 2 bases, with 12 bases left between them. The germline V gene has CDR1 MDHEN and CDR2 SYDVKM. Here the CDR3 DNA reads TGTGCCAGCACCAGTCGAGGAGGCAATCAGCCCCAGCATTTT. The encoded protein is CASTSRGGNQPQHF.

The chain recombines TRBV4-1 with TRBJ1-4; D remains unclear. Trimming pared 4 bases from V and 2 bases from J, leaving 11 bases between. There are 15 residues in the CDR3. Germline values: CDR1 MGHRA, CDR2 YSYEKL. DNA of the CDR3: TGCGCCAGCAGCCCCTCCCTACAGACTAATGAAAAACTGTTTTTT. It encodes CASSPSLQTNEKLFF.

The V call is TRBV28, the J call TRBJ1-5; 7 nucleotides match TRBD1. This CDR3 is built from 15 residues. Germline V lookup: CDR1 MDHEN, CDR2 SYDVKM. V shed 6 bases, J shed 1 base, and the junction held 6 bases outside the gene matches. The CDR3 here is CASSLTGVSNQPQHF. As DNA, the CDR3 is TGTGCCAGCAGCCTCACAGGGGTCAGCAATCAGCCCCAGCATTTT.

This chain joins TRBV14 and TRBJ2-3; 8 bases line up with TRBD1. Trimming removed 3 bases from V and 7 bases from J; junction bases left unmatched: 9. The CDR3 totals 15 residues. Germline assignment: CDR1 SGHDN and CDR2 FVKESK. CDR3 protein: CASSHRLTGVNTQYF. The CDR3 region has the DNA TGTGCCAGCAGCCACAGATTGACAGGGGTCAATACGCAGTATTTT.

This clone was observed a few times. The chain employs TRBV6-5 and TRBJ1-6; D remains ambiguous. The length of the CDR3 is 12 residues. Germline V gene sequence: CDR1 MNHEY, CDR2 SVGAGI. Trimming stripped 6 bases from V and 4 bases from J, with 4 bases between. In DNA form, the CDR3 reads TGTGCCAGCAGACAGTATAATTCACCCCTCCACTTT. Amino acids: CASRQYNSPLHF.

This clone has just a few counts. The same CDR3 arises from other DNA sequences in this sample as well. CDR3 amino acids: CASRGTGTYEQYF. CDR3 DNA: TGTGCCAGCAGGGGGACAGGGACCTACGAGCAGTACTTC. This sequence joins TRBV6-5 and TRBJ2-7; 9 nucleotides line up with TRBD1. V dropped 6 bases and J dropped 2; count of bases not matched to a gene: 2. CDR3 size: 13 residues. In germline, CDR1 is MNHEY, CDR2 SVGAGI.

The CDR3 sequence: CASSLQGAVTGELFF. Written as DNA, the CDR3 is TGCGCCAGCAGCTTACAGGGGGCTGTCACCGGGGAGCTGTTTTTT. This chain joins TRBV5-1 and TRBJ2-2; 9 positions match TRBD1. Losses at the gene ends were 2 bases for V and 4 bases for J; bases not matched to a gene: 3. This CDR3 is 15 amino acids long. The germline V gene has CDR1 SGHRS and CDR2 YFSETQ.

This sequence joins TRBV28 and TRBJ2-5; tentatively, D is TRBD1 (6 bases). The J call may be in error: the DNA end matches TRBJ2-7 better. CDR1 is MDHEN and CDR2 is SYDVKM in the germline V gene. The CDR3 contains 14 residues. The CDR3 DNA sequence: TGTGCCAGCAGTTTATTGTTGGGGGCACACGAGCAGTACTTC. This translates into CASSLLLGAHEQYF.

This rearrangement joins TRBV11-3 to TRBJ1-5; D is unclear. This CDR3 region has 15 residues. V lost 5 bases and J lost 3, with 14 bases in between. Germline CDR1 is SGHNT and CDR2 is YENEEA. The CDR3 DNA sequence: TGTGCCAGCAGCCCCTTAAGCGAACACAATCAGCCCCAGCATTTT. The encoded protein is CASSPLSEHNQPQHF. The variable domain in full, completed from reference TRBV11-3 and TRBJ1-5, reads EAGVVQSPRYKIIEKKQPVAFWCNPISGHNTLYWYLQNLGQGPELLIRYENEEAVDDSQLPKDRFSAERLKGVDSTLKIQPAELGDSAVYLCASSPLSEHNQPQHFGDGTRLSIL.

This clone came up a few times. V gene TRBV6-6 combines with J gene TRBJ2-5; TRBD1 matches at 8 bases. With 5 bases clipped from V and 6 bases from J, the junction kept 5 bases outside the gene matches. CDR1 and CDR2 from the germline V gene are MNHNY and SVGAGI (reference sequence). This CDR3 has 13 residues. The CDR3 loop is CASSQDRAQTQYF. The CDR3 bases are TGTGCCAGCAGTCAGGACAGGGCTCAGACCCAGTACTTC.

This chain links TRBV27 with TRBJ2-2; possible D gene TRBD1, 5 bases. The CDR3 runs 14 residues. Germline V gene data show CDR1 as MNHEY and CDR2 as SMNVEV (reference sequence). The V end lost 2 bases, the J end lost 4 bases, and 8 bases lay between the germline ends. The CDR3 region is CASSLRGSTGELFF. CDR3 in DNA: TGTGCCAGCAGTTTAAGGGGTTCCACCGGGGAGCTGTTTTTT.

This sequence joins TRBV19 and TRBJ1-2; 8 nucleotides match TRBD1. This CDR3 spans 14 amino acids. V shed 4 bases and J 8 bases; nucleotides not matched to a gene: 9. Germline lookup yields CDR1 LNHDA and CDR2 SQIVND (reference sequence). CDR3 amino acids: CASSKRQGKVGYTF. The CDR3 region has the DNA TGTGCCAGTAGTAAGAGACAGGGGAAGGTGGGCTACACCTTC.

The chain recombines TRBV2 with TRBJ1-5; no definite D call. V lost 6 bases and J lost 3, with 12 bases in between. The length of the CDR3 is 14 residues. CDR1 and CDR2 from the germline V gene are SNHLY and FYNNEI. The chain's CDR3 is CASSPGISNQPQHF. The CDR3 DNA reads TGTGCCAGCAGCCCCGGGATATCCAATCAGCCCCAGCATTTT.

This clone was seen only once. The chain has TRBV30 and TRBJ1-1; 7 bases are a match to TRBD1. From germline, CDR1 is GTSNPN and CDR2 SVGIG (reference sequence). The CDR3 is 14 residues long. J gave up 3 bases and V 0 bases, and 4 bases lay outside the gene matches. The CDR3 DNA reads as TGTGCCTGGAGTGTACGGCAGGGGGACACTGAAGCTTTCTTT. Residues: CAWSVRQGDTEAFF.

This clone was picked up one time. The V gene is TRBV7-8, the J gene TRBJ1-5; D possibly corresponds to TRBD1 (6 bases). The CDR3 is 13 residues long. V lost 5 bases and J lost 9, with 14 bases in between. CDR1 and CDR2 from the germline V gene are SGHVS and FQNEAQ. The CDR3 here is CASSPPSTGPQHF. The CDR3 region has the DNA TGTGCCAGCAGCCCCCCCTCGACAGGGCCCCAGCATTTT.